The T cell receptor (beta chain) described here comes from a study of cytomegalovirus exposure and HLA in healthy donors. Study conclusions and caveats: Rarity characterized most TCR sequences, yet some public TCRs appeared in many donors. The study flagged some 170 TCR beta chains as cytomegalovirus-associated. In vitro confirmation showed three CMV-associated chains to be CMV antigen specific.

Worth noting for this clone: The antigen remains undetermined.

Generated by immunoSEQ multiplex PCR, the TCRdb table keeps only in-frame clones and is missing some. The sample records over 150,000 clones, around 84% being singletons. The validation cohort, a group of over a hundred subjects, included the donors and was separate from the approximately 650-subject first cohort. The sample was PBMCs. This clonotype was sampled from a man younger than 35 in good health and CMV-seropositive.

The CDR3 bases are TGTGCCTGGAGTGCAACAGGGGGCGCAGGAGAAAAACTGTTTTTT. Its translation: CAWSATGGAGEKLFF. This chain connects TRBV30 to TRBJ1-4, with TRBD1 matching over 9 bases. The ends lost 1 base at V and 8 bases at J; junction bases unmatched: 8. Germline V lookup: CDR1 GTSNPN, CDR2 SVGIG (reference sequence). This CDR3 has 15 residues.